One TCR beta chain is described in this entry. TCRdb's table, derived via immunoSEQ multiplex PCR, lists solely in-frame clones and lacks some. Here the sample spans about 980,000 clones, approximately 80% being singletons. The data derive from a study of shared clonotypes between healthy human individuals. Deletions cut 1 base from V and 3 bases from J, with 6 bases between. Germline V CDR1 and CDR2: SEHNR, FQNEAQ (reference sequence). The CDR3 has 14 residues. Sequencing was done on a sample of memory CD4+ T cells sorted from blood. The subset is: CD45RA-negative fraction. The receptor was derived from a man between 18 and 29 years old in good health. The chain employs TRBV7-9 and TRBJ2-2; D unresolved. The CDR3 region is CASSLVRDTGELFF. The DNA of the CDR3 is TGTGCCAGCAGCTTAGTACGGGACACCGGGGAGCTGTTTTTT.